One and the same sample provided the 12 T cell receptor beta chains below, sequenced in a study of CD8+CD57+ T cells in acquired aplastic anemia (dated by TCRdb to between 2017 and 2018). TCRdb records Illumina HiSeq 2000 as the sequencer. Genomic DNA was used as template for profiling of TCR beta VDJ combinations and CDR3 sequences. TCRdb's own reprocessing of the public reads used fastp at Q25 and MiXCR and kept productive beta chains. One record per CDR3 amino acid sequence lists the most common genes and DNA. The sample records hundreds of thousands of distinct CDR3 sequences, 60% to 80% of which are singletons. The ten most abundant clones make up approximately 3.9% of the sample. Sequenced input: sorted CD4+, CD8+, or CD8+CD57+ T cells (not recorded which) from PBMCs. All receptors derive from a human donor in good health, serving as a control.

The CDR3 region is CARRGTGINEQFF. CDR3 DNA sequence: TGTGCCCGCCGGGGGACAGGGATCAATGAGCAGTTCTTC. The chain recombines TRBV2 with TRBJ2-1, with 9 bases fitting TRBD1. V lost 11 bases, J lost 6 bases, and 8 bases stayed unmatched. There are 13 residues in the CDR3. CDR1 is SNHLY, CDR2 FYNNEI, per germline.

The rearrangement uses TRBV10-3 and TRBJ1-2, with D possibly TRBD1 on 5 matching bases. Germline V CDR1 and CDR2: ENHRY, SYGVKD. The CDR3 extends over 15 amino acids. Trimming cost V 0 bases and J 4 bases, with 12 bases left between them. The CDR3 region is CAISESGGGGYGYTF. The DNA of the CDR3 is TGTGCCATCAGTGAGTCTGGGGGAGGAGGCTATGGCTACACCTTC.

The chain recombines TRBV19 with TRBJ2-7; the D gene is possibly TRBD2 (5 bases). Trimming cost V 5 bases and J 5 bases, with 16 bases left between them. Germline CDR1 is LNHDA and CDR2 is SQIVND (reference sequence). There are 14 residues in the CDR3. CDR3 DNA: TGTGCCAGTAGTTTTTGGGCTAGCAATCACGAGCAGTACTTC. Translating it yields CASSFWASNHEQYF.

The chain links TRBV2 to TRBJ1-5; TRBD1 matches 7 bases. CDR1 SNHLY and CDR2 FYNNEI come from the germline V gene. The V and J ends lost 7 bases and 5 bases, in that order; junction bases with no gene match: 8. CDR3 length equals 14 residues. CDR3 amino acids: CASNRQGGHQPQHF. The DNA of the CDR3 is TGTGCCAGCAATCGACAGGGTGGACATCAGCCCCAGCATTTT.

The gene calls are TRBV7-2 and TRBJ2-1; tentatively, D is TRBD1 (6 bases). The V gene's germline CDR1 is SGHTA and CDR2 FQGNSA. The CDR3 sequence is 16 residues long. Deletions cut 5 bases from V and 10 bases from J, with 24 bases between. The CDR3 coding sequence is TGTGCCAGCAGCGTCCTCTTTGGGACACGGTCCTACGAGCAGTTCTTC. This sequence encodes CASSVLFGTRSYEQFF.

The table lists this clonotype with a few counts. The chain carries TRBV4-1 and TRBJ1-1; the D gene is possibly TRBD1 (5 bases). The germline CDR1 and CDR2 sequences are MGHRA and YSYEKL. The CDR3 is 13 amino acids. The V gene lost 2 bases and the J gene lost 8 bases, with 12 bases spanning the gap. The CDR3 loop reads CASSQLRDEEAFF. The CDR3 nucleotides are TGCGCCAGCAGCCAACTACGGGACGAAGAAGCTTTCTTT.

This clonotype has at least ten counts. V gene TRBV30 combines with J gene TRBJ1-5, with a weak D call TRBD1 (5 bases). This CDR3 is built from 13 residues. V lost 5 bases and J 9 bases, leaving 17 bases between the germline ends. CDR1 and CDR2 from the germline V gene are GTSNPN and SVGIG (reference sequence). CDR3 loop: CAWGGSLRAPQHF. DNA of the CDR3: TGTGCCTGGGGGGGATCCCTTCGTGCGCCCCAGCATTTT.

Details on this clonotype: The junction differs from germline at one of its ends, possibly a read error. This chain links TRBV9 with TRBJ2-7; TRBD1 matches 7 bases. The CDR3 extends over 16 amino acids. Germline V gene lookup returns CDR1 SGDLS and CDR2 YYNGEE. The CDR3: CASSAGGQMNTGELYF. The DNA for the CDR3 is TGTGCCAGCAGCGCTGGGGGACAGATGAACACCGGGGAGCTGTACTTC.

The table lists this clonotype with a count of one. Germline and junction disagree at one end, which may indicate a read error. This chain uses TRBV7-7 with TRBJ2-5; D tentatively fits TRBD1 or TRBD2 (6 bases each). The CDR3 loop spans 15 amino acids. CDR1 is SSHAT and CDR2 is FNYEAQ in the germline V gene (reference sequence). The DNA of the CDR3 is TGTGCTAGCAGCTTCAACCGGGGGCTGAAGTTATACGAGTACTTC. Its protein product is CASSFNRGLKLYEYF.

Details on this clonotype: A read error may produce the germline difference seen at one junction end. The rearrangement joins TRBV7-8 to TRBJ2-7, with D possibly TRBD1 on 5 matching bases. Germline V gene sequence: CDR1 SGHVS, CDR2 FQNEAQ. This CDR3 has 16 residues. CDR3 loop: CASSQVDMGLGNEQYF. The CDR3 nucleotides are TGCGCCAGCAGCCAAGTGGACATGGGATTAGGGAACGAGCAGTACTTC.

This clonotype was seen at least ten times. V is TRBV12-5 and J is TRBJ1-4; D not certain. Deletions cut 1 base from V and 0 bases from J, with 6 bases between. Germline V gives CDR1 LGHNT, CDR2 FRNRAP. CDR3 length: 15 amino acids. The CDR3 sequence is CASGLDSATNEKLFF. CDR3 bases: TGTGCTAGTGGTTTGGACAGCGCAACTAATGAAAAACTGTTTTTT.

Points on this clonotype: One junction end does not reproduce the germline sequence, and a read error may be involved. The V and J genes are TRBV9 and TRBJ1-6; 7 bases agree with TRBD1. Germline CDR1 and CDR2: SGDLS and YYNGEE. CDR3 length: 14 amino acids. The CDR3 is CASSVRGGATPVHF. The CDR3 DNA follows: TGTGCCAGCAGCGTCAGGGGGGGGGCTACACCCGTCCACTTT.